This entry describes one T cell receptor (beta chain). Sequencing used immunoSEQ multiplex PCR; TCRdb keeps in-frame clones, though not all of them. The sample lists millions of clones, 85% to 95% occurring once. This CDR3 is 16 amino acids long. Per the germline V gene, CDR1 is MNHEY and CDR2 is SMNVEV (reference sequence). V dropped 2 bases and J dropped 1; count of bases not matched to a gene: 3. CD8 cells regarded as naive lacked CD45RO, were positively chosen for CCR7, and omitted terminally differentiated effector memory CD45RA+ cells. The sample is drawn from a study of shared clonotypes between healthy human individuals.

J is TRBJ2-7 and V is TRBV27; 12 nucleotides align to TRBD2. Input material: naive CD8+ T cells from PBMCs. The receptor was derived from a man aged 18 to 29 in good health. Some clones in this sample may be carry-over from other donors' samples. The CDR3 is CASSLASGRVSYEQYF. DNA of the CDR3: TGTGCCAGCAGTTTAGCTAGCGGGAGGGTTTCCTACGAGCAGTACTTC.